Sequencing of this T cell receptor beta chain was carried out in a study of OX40 agonist ivuxolimab in advanced cancers. Study context: Patients received the agonistic anti-OX40 (CD134) antibody ivuxolimab. Earlier anti-PD-1, anti-PD-L1 or anti-CTLA-4 therapy was permitted; about 38% had received some.

Note on this clone: Antigen unknown.

Study-level points and caveats: Among some nonresponders, normalized T-cell clonal expansion was also low. CD4+ T cells averaged fewer expanded clones than CD8+ T cells.

Assay used: immunoSEQ multiplex PCR; TCRdb lists only in-frame clones, some missing. The data contain 130,000 or so clones, around 93% of them singletons. This CDR3 has 14 residues. Germline CDR1 MNHGY, CDR2 SVAAGI. V shed 4 bases, J shed 2 bases, and the junction held 3 bases outside the gene matches. The chain uses TRBV6-9 and TRBJ1-1, with 8 bases identical to TRBD1. This material consisted of CD4+ or CD8+ T cells sorted from blood, taken in a trial of the OX40 agonist ivuxolimab. The sequence was collected from an adult with an advanced solid tumor such as melanoma, head and neck, liver or kidney cancer. The CDR3 loop reads CASSFDRGNTEAFF. Here the CDR3 DNA reads TGTGCCAGCAGTTTCGACAGGGGTAACACTGAAGCTTTCTTT.